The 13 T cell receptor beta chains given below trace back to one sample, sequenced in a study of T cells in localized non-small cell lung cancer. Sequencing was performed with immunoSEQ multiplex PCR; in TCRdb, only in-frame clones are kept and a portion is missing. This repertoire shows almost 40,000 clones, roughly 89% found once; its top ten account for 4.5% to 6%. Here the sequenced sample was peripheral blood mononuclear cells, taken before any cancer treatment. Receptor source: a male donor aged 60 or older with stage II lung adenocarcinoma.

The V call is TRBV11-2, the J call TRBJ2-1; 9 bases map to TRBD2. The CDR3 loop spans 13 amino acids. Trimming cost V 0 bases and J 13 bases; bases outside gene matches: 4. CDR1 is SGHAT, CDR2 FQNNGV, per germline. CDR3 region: CASSLDRLADQFF. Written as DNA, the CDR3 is TGTGCCAGCAGCTTAGATCGACTAGCGGACCAGTTCTTC. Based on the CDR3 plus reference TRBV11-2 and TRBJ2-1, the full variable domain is EAGVAQSPRYKIIEKRQSVAFWCNPISGHATLYWYQQILGQGPKLLIQFQNNGVVDDSQLPKDRFSAERLKGVDSTLKIQPAKLEDSAVYLCASSLDRLADQFFGPGTRLTVL.

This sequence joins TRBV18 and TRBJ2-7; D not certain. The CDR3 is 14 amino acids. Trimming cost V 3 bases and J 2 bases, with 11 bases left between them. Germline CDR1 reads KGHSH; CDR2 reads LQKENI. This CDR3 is CASSPGRPTYEQYF. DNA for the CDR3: TGTGCCAGCTCACCGGGCAGGCCTACCTACGAGCAGTACTTC.

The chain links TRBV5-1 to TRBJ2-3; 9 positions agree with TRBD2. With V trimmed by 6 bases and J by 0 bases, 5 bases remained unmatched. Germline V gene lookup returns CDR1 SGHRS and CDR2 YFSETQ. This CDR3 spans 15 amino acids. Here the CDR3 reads CASNRLADSTDTQYF. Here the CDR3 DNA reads TGCGCCAGCAACCGACTAGCGGATAGCACAGATACGCAGTATTTT.

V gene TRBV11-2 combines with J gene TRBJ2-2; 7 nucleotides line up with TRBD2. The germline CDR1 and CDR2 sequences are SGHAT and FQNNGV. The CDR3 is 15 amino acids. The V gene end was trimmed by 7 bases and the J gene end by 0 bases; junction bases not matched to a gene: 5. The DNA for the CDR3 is TGTGCCAGCAATGGGGCGGGGGCGAACACCGGGGAGCTGTTTTTT. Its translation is CASNGAGANTGELFF.

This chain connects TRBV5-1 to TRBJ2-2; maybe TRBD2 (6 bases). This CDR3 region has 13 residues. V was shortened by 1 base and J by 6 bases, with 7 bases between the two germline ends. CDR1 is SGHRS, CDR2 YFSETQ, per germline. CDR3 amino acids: CASSLTSPGELFF. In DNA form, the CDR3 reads TGCGCCAGCAGCTTGACTAGCCCCGGGGAGCTGTTTTTT. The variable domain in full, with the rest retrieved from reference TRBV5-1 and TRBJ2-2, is KAGVTQTPRYLIKTRGQQVTLSCSPISGHRSVSWYQQTPGQGLQFLFEYFSETQRNKGNFPGRFSGRQFSNSRSEMNVSTLELGDSALYLCASSLTSPGELFFGEGSRLTVL.

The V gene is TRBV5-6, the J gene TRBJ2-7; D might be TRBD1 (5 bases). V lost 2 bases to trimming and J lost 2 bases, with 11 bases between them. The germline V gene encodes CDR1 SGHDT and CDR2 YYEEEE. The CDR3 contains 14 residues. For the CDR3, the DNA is TGTGCCAGCAGCTTCCTCCAGGGAACCTACGAGCAGTACTTC. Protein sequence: CASSFLQGTYEQYF.

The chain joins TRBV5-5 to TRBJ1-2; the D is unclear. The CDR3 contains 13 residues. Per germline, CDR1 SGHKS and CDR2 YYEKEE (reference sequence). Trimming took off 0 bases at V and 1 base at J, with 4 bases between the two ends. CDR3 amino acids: CASSLDINYGYTF. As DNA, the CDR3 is TGTGCCAGCAGCTTGGACATTAACTATGGCTACACCTTC.

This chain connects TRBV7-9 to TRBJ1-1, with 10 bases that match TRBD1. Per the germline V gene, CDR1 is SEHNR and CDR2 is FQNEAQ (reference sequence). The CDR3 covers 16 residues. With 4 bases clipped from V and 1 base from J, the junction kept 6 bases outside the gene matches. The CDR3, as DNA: TGTGCCAGCAGCTCGGGACAGGGGAGAGGGAACACTGAAGCTTTCTTT. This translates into CASSSGQGRGNTEAFF.

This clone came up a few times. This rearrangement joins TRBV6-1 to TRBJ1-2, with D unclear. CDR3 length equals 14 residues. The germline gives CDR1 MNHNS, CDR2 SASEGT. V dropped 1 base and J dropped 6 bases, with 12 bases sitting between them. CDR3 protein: CASSEGRPYNGYTF. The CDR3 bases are TGTGCCAGCAGTGAAGGACGGCCCTATAATGGCTACACCTTC.

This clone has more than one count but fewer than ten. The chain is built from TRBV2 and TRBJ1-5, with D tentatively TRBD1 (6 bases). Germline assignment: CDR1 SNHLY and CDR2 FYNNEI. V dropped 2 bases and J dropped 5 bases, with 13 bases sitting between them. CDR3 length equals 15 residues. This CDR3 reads CASSETSTGYQPQHF. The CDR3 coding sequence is TGTGCCAGCAGTGAAACGTCGACAGGTTATCAGCCCCAGCATTTT.

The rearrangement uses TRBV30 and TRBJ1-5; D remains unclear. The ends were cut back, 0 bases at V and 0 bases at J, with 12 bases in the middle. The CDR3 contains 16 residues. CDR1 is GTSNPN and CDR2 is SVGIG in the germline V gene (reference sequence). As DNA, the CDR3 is TGTGCCTGGAGTGTACTAAATTCCCGTAGCAATCAGCCCCAGCATTTT. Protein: CAWSVLNSRSNQPQHF.

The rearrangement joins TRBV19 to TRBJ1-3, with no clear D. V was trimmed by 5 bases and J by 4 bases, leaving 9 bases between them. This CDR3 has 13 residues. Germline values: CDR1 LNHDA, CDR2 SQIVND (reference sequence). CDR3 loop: CASSSRDGNTIYF. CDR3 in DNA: TGTGCCAGTAGTTCCCGAGACGGAAACACCATATATTTT.

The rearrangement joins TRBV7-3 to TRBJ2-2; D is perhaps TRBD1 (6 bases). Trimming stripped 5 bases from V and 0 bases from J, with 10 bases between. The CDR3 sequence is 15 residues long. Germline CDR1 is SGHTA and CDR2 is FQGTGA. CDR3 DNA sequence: TGTGCCAGCAGCGCCCAGGGGCCGAACACCGGGGAGCTGTTTTTT. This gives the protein CASSAQGPNTGELFF.